The sequence of this T cell receptor (beta chain) was determined in a study of blood T cell repertoires in COVID-19. Background on the study: Samples came from the United States, Italy and Spain, spanning acute and convalescent COVID-19.

The germline V and J ends were trimmed by 3 bases and 6 bases, with 11 bases remaining between them. Per germline, CDR1 SNHLY and CDR2 FYNNEI. The CDR3 extends over 13 amino acids. Per the original data handling: Amplification with reference gene primers provided the estimates of nucleated cell counts. Sequencing used immunoSEQ multiplex PCR; TCRdb keeps in-frame clones, though not all of them. V, J and clone size reflect that table, while D and trimming were determined from the DNA. The table lists roughly 140,000 clones, approximately 84% of them singletons. Sequencing was carried out using peripheral blood. This TCR was recovered from a human donor in a cohort sampled during active COVID-19. The V and J genes are TRBV2 and TRBJ1-1; D is unresolved. The CDR3 nucleotides are TGTGCCAGCAGTGACCAGCGTACCTCTGAAGCTTTCTTT. Translated, it gives CASSDQRTSEAFF.